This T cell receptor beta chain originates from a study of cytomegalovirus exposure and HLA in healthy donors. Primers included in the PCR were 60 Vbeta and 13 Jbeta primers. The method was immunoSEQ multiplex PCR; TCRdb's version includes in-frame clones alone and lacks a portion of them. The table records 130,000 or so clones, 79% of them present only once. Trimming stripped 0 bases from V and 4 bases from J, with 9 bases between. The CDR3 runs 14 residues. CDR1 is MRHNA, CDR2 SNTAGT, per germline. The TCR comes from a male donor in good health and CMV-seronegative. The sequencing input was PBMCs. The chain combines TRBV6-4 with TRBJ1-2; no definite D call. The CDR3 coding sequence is TGTGCCAGCAGTGACTCTGGGGAGTCCTATGGCTACACCTTC. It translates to CASSDSGESYGYTF.